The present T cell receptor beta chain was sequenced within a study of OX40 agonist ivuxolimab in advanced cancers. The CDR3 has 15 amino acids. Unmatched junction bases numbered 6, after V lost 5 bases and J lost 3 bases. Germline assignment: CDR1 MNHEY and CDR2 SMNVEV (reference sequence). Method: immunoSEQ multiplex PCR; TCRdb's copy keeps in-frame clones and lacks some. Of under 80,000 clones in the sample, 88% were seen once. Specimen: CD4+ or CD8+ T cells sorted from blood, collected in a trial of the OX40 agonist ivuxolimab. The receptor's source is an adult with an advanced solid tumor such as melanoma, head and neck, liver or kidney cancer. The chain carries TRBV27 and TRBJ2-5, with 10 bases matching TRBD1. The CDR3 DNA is TGTGCCAGCAGTCCACTAGGGACAGGGGAAGAGACCCAGTACTTC. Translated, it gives CASSPLGTGEETQYF.